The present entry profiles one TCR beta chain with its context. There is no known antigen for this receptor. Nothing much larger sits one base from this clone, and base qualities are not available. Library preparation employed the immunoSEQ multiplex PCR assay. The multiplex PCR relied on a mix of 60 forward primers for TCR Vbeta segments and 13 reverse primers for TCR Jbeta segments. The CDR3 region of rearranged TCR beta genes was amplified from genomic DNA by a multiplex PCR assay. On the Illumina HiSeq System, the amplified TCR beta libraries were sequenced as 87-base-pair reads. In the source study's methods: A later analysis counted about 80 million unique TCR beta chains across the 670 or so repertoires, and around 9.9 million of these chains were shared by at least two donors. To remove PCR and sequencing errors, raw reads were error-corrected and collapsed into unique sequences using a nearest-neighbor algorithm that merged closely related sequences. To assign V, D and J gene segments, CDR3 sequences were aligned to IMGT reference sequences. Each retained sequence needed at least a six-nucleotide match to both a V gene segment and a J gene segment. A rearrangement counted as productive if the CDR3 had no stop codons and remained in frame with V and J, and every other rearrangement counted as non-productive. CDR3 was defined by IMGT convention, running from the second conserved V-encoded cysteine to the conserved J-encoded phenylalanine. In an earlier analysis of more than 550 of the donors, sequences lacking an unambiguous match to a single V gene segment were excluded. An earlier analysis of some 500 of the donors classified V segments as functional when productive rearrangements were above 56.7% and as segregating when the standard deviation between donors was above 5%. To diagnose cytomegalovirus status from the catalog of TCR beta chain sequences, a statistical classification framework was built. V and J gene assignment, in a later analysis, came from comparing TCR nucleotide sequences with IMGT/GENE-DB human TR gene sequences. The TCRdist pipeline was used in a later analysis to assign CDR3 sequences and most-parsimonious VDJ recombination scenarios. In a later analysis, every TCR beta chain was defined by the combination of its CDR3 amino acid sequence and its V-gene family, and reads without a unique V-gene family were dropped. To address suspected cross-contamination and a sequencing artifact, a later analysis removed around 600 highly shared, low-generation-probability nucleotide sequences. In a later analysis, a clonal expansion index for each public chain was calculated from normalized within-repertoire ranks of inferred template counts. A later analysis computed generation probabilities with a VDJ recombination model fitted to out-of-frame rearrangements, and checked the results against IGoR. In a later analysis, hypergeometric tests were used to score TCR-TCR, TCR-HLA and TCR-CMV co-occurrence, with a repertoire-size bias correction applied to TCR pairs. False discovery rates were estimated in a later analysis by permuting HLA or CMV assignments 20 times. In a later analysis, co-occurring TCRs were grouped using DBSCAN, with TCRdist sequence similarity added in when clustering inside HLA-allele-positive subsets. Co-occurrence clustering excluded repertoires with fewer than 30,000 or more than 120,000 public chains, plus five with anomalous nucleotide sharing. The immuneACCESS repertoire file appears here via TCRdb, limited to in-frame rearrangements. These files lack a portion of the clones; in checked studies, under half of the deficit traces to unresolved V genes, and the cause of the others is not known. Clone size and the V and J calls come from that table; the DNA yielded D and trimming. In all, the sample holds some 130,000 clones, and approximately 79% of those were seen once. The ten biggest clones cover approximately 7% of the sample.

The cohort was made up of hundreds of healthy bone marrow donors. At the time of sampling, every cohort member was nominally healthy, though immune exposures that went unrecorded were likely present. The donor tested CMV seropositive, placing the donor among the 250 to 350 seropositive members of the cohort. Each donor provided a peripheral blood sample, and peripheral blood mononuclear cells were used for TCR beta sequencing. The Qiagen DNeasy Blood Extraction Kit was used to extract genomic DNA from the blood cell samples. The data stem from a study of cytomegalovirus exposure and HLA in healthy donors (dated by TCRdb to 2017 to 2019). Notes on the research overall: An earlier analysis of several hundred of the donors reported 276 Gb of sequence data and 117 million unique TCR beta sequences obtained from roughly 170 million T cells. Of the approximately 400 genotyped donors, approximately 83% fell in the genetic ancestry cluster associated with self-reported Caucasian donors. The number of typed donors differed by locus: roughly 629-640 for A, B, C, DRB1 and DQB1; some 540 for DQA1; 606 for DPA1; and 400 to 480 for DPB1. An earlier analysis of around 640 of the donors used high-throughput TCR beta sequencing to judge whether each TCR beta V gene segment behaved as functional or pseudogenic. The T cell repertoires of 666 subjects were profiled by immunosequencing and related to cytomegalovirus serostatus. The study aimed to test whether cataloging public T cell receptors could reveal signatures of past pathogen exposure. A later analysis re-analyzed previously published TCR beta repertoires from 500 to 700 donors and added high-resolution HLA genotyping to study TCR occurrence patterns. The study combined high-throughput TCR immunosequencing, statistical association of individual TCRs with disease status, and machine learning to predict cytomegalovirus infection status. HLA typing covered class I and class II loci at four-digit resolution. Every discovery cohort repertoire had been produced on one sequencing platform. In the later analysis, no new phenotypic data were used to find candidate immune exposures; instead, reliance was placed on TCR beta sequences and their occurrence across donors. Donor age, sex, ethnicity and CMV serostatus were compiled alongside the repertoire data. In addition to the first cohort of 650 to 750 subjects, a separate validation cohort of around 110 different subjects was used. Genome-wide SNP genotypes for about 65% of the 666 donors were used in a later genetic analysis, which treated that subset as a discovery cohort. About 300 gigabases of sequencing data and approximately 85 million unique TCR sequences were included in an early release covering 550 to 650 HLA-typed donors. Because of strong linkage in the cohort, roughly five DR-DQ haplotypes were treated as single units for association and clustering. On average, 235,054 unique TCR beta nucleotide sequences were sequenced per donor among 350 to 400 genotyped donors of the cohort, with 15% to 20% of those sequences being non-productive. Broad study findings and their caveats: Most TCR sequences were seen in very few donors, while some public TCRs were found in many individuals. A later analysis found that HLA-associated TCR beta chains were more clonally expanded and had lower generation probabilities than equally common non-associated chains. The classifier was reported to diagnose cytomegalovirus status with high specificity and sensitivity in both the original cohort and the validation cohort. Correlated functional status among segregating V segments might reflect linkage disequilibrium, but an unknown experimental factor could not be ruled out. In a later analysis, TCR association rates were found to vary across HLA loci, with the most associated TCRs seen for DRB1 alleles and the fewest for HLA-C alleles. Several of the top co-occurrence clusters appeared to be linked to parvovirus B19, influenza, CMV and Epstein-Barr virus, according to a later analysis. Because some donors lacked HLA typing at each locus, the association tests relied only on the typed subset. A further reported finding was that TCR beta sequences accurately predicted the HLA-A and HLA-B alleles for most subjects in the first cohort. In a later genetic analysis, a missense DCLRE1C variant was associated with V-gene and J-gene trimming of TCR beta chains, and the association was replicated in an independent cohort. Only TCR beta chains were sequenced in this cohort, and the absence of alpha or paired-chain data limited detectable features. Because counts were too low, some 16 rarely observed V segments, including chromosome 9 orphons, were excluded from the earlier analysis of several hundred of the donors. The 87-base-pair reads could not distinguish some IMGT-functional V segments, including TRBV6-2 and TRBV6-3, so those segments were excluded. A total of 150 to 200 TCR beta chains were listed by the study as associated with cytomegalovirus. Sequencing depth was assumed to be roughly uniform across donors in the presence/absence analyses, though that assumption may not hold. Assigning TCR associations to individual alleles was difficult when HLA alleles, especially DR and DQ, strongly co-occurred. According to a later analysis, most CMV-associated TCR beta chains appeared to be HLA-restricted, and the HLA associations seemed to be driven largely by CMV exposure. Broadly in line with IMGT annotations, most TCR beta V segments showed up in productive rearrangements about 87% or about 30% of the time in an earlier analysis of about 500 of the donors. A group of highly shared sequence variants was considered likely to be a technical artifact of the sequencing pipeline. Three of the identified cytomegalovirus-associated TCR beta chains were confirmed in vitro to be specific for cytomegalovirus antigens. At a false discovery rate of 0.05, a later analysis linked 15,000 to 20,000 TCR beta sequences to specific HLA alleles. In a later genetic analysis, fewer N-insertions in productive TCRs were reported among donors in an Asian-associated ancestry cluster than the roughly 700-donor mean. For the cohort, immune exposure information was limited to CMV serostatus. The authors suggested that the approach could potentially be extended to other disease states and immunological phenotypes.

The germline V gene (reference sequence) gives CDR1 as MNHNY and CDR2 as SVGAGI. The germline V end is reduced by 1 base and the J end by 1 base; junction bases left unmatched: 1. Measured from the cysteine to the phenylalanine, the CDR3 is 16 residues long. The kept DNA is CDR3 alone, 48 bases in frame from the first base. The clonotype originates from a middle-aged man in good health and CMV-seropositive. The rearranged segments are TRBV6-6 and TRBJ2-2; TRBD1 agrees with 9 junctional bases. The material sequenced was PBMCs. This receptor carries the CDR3 CASSYWGQGNTGELFF. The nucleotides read TGTGCCAGCAGTTACTGGGGACAGGGGAACACCGGGGAGCTGTTTTTT.